The clone carrying this T cell receptor beta chain came up once. Its target is not known. There was relapse after autologous stem cell transplantation in every patient, and there was variation in brentuximab vedotin exposure. Clones were read by immunoSEQ multiplex PCR, and TCRdb kept only the in-frame ones, dropping some. The data show under 60,000 clones, about three quarters seen once. The V and J ends lost 4 bases and 7 bases respectively, with 23 bases between them. Per germline, CDR1 SEHNR and CDR2 FQNEAQ (reference sequence). The CDR3 is made up of 17 amino acids. The data were taken from a study of PD-1 blockade in classical Hodgkin lymphoma. General observations from the study: At C4D1, TCR diversity had climbed significantly for CD4+ cells, though not for CD8+ cells. After ASCT, patients who started nivolumab under 1 year later were excluded.

The V and J genes are TRBV7-9 and TRBJ2-1, with D tentatively TRBD2 (6 bases). The sample here was peripheral blood mononuclear cells (PBMCs), taken at baseline. The TCR originated in a human donor with classical Hodgkin lymphoma. Written as DNA, the CDR3 is TGTGCCAGCAGCTCTATACTAGCTAGCGACCGCGGGAATGAGCAGTTCTTC. Translated, it gives CASSSILASDRGNEQFF.